This entry concerns a single TCR beta chain. This clone was counted only a few times. Its antigen target is currently unknown. No base quality information exists; no much larger clone differs at one position. The data belong to a study of OX40 agonist ivuxolimab in advanced cancers. A note on the overall study: The costimulatory receptor OX40 (CD134) was targeted by ivuxolimab, a fully human IgG2 agonistic monoclonal antibody. The purpose of peripheral TCRbeta sequencing was to test whether ivuxolimab changed TCR sequence diversity and led to clonal T-cell expansion. Of the roughly 51 patients in dose escalation, about 20 had hepatocellular carcinoma, approximately 15 had melanoma, 9 had renal cell carcinoma and 9 had head and neck cancer. Prior anti-PD-1, anti-PD-L1 or anti-CTLA-4 therapy was permitted, and checkpoint inhibitors had been received by 40% to 50% of dose-escalation patients. The dose-escalation cohort was roughly 83% male with a mean age of roughly 60 years, ranging from about 20 to 80. Three dose-escalation patients achieved partial responses, one with hepatocellular carcinoma and two with cutaneous melanoma. Intravenous ivuxolimab was administered to patients every 2 weeks at six dose levels: 0.01, 0.1, 0.3, 1.5, 3 and 10 mg/kg. The paper describes the monotherapy dose-escalation part (N of about 47 patients) of the phase I trial of ivuxolimab. General conclusions and limits of the study: At doses from 0.1 to 3.0 mg/kg, clonal expansion was seen in both CD4+ and CD8+ blood T cells between baseline and week 6. Antigen specificity was not determined for the clonally expanded peripheral T cells. In partial responders in the 0.1-3.0 mg/kg groups, normalized peripheral clonal expansion was found to be among the lowest, especially among CD8+ T cells. On average, CD8+ T cells showed more expanded clones than CD4+ T cells after ivuxolimab. Low levels of normalized T-cell clonal expansion were also seen in some patients who did not respond.

Deletion took 5 bases off V and 7 bases off J, with a span of 5 bases between the germline ends. From its cysteine to its phenylalanine, the CDR3 spans 11 amino acids. The only DNA kept is the CDR3, 33 bases in frame from the first base. In the germline V gene (reference sequence), CDR1 corresponds to LNHDA and CDR2 to SQIVND. For sequencing of the TCRbeta CDR3 region, genomic DNA was extracted from the sorted cells. The immunoSEQ Assay was used to sequence the TCRbeta CDR3 regions. This is the immuneACCESS table as TCRdb keeps it, with only in-frame sequences that have V and J called. A part of the clones is gone; compared with another copy, unresolved V genes explain less than half, and the rest is unexplained. The sample table lists under 80,000 clones, over 85% of them with a count of one. Under 8% of the sample is held by the ten biggest clonotypes. The trial excluded patients who had a history of autoimmune disease or who were on systemic immunosuppression. Peripheral blood for TCR sequencing was collected from all dose cohorts at baseline, on cycle 4 day 1, and on cycle 7 day 1. Samples came from an open-label, multicenter, first-in-human phase I dose-escalation trial of ivuxolimab. Adults with locally advanced or metastatic melanoma, renal cell carcinoma, hepatocellular carcinoma or head and neck squamous cell carcinoma were enrolled in the trial. Before TCR sequencing, CD4+ and CD8+ T cells were separately sorted from peripheral blood.

The source of this sequence is an adult with an advanced solid tumor such as melanoma, head and neck, liver or kidney cancer. Source: CD4+ or CD8+ T cells sorted from blood, taken in a trial of the OX40 agonist ivuxolimab. Rearrangement joined TRBV19 to TRBJ2-2, with the D gene uncertain. The DNA reads as follows: TGTGCCAGTAGTTCAAACGGGGAGCTGTTTTTT. Translated, this gives CASSSNGELFF.